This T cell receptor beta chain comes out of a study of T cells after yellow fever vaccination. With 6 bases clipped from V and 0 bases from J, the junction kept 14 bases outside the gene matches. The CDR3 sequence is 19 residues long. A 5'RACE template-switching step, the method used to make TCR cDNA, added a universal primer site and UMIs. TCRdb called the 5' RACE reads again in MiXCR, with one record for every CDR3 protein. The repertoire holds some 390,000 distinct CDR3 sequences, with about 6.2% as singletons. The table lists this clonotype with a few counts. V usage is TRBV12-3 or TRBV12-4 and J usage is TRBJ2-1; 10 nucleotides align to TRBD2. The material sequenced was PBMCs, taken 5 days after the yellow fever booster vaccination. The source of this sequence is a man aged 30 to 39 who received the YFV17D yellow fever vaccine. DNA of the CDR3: TGTGCCAGCAGAGCCGGAGCGGGAGGGCCTCCGAGCTCCTACAATGAGCAGTTCTTC. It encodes CASRAGAGGPPSSYNEQFF.